This TCR beta chain stems from a study of molecular identifiers for immune sequencing clone quantification. In TCRdb, the PCR reads were re-called with MiXCR into one record per CDR3 protein. The sample consists of hundreds of thousands of distinct CDR3 sequences, around 25% of them appearing once. The CDR3 contains 15 residues. Germline loops: CDR1 MNHNS, CDR2 SASEGT. The V segment lost 2 bases and the J segment 2 bases; nucleotides outside the gene matches: 1. This clonotype showed up many times. The TCR sequence derives from a human donor in good health. Some libraries in this study had Jurkat cell RNA spiked in. The sample taken for sequencing was naive CD8+ T cells from blood, with Jurkat cell RNA spiked in. The subset is: FACS-sorted CD8+CD4-CCR7+CD45RA+ naive T cells. The chain recombines TRBV6-1 with TRBJ2-3; 10 bases line up with TRBD2. CDR3 amino acids: CASSETSGITDTQYF. As DNA, the CDR3 is TGTGCCAGCAGTGAAACTAGCGGGATCACAGATACGCAGTATTTT.